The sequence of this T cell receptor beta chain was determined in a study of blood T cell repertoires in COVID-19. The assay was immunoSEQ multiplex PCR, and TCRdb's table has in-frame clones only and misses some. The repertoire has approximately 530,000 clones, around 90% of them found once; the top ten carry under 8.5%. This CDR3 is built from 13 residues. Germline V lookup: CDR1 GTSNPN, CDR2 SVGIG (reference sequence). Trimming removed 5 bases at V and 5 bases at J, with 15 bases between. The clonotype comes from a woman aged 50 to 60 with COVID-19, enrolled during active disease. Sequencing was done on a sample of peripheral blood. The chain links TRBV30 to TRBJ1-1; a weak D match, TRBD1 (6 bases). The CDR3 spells CAWSGRGRTEAFF. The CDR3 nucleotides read TGTGCCTGGTCCGGGAGGGGGAGAACTGAAGCTTTCTTT.